The 31 T cell receptor beta chains reported below all come from one sample, sequenced in a study of blood T cell repertoires in COVID-19. The repertoire was sequenced with immunoSEQ multiplex PCR; TCRdb's copy has only in-frame clones and lacks some. The sample contains about 150,000 clones, around 83% of which appear only once. The source material was peripheral blood. The receptors were gathered from a man in his 70s who had recovered from COVID-19.

The CDR3 DNA sequence: TGTGCCAGTGGGGAGGGAGCGGCAAGCACAGATACGCAGTATTTT. It translates to CASGEGAASTDTQYF. The chain couples TRBV19 to TRBJ2-3; 7 nucleotides line up with TRBD2. The CDR3 loop spans 15 amino acids. Trimming cost V 8 bases and J 0 bases; bases outside gene matches: 8. The V gene's germline CDR1 is LNHDA and CDR2 SQIVND (reference sequence).

V usage is TRBV24-1 and J usage is TRBJ2-1, with D possibly TRBD2 on 6 matching bases. The length of the CDR3 is 16 residues. Germline loops: CDR1 KGHDR, CDR2 SFDVKD. Trimming took 2 bases from V and 3 from J, leaving 13 bases between them. In nucleotides, the CDR3 is TGTGCCACCAGTGATTCGACTAGAGGAGGCTACAATGAGCAGTTCTTC. As protein: CATSDSTRGGYNEQFF.

The V call is TRBV5-4, the J call TRBJ2-5; 9 bases fit TRBD1. CDR3 length: 13 residues. Germline CDR1 SGHNT, CDR2 YYREEE (reference sequence). V was pared by 4 bases and J by 3 bases, with 1 base of the junction left unmatched. CDR3 amino acids: CASSRTGEETQYF. Here the CDR3 DNA reads TGTGCCAGCAGCCGGACAGGGGAAGAGACCCAGTACTTC. Looking up the rest from reference TRBV5-4 and TRBJ2-5 gives the full variable domain: ETGVTQSPTHLIKTRGQQVTLRCSSQSGHNTVSWYQQALGQGPQFIFQYYREEENGRGNFPPRFSGLQFPNYSSELNVNALELDDSALYLCASSRTGEETQYFGPGTRLLVL.

The V and J genes are TRBV7-6 and TRBJ1-3; 7 bases are a match to TRBD1. This CDR3 region has 17 residues. Germline-derived CDR1 and CDR2 are SGHVS and FNYEAQ. J lost 1 base, V lost 5 bases, and 11 bases had no gene match. CDR3 coding DNA: TGTGCCAGCAGCGACCAGCCTCCAGGGGGATCTGGAAACACCATATATTTT. Protein sequence: CASSDQPPGGSGNTIYF.

The rearrangement uses TRBV7-9 and TRBJ2-1, with D perhaps matching TRBD2 (6 bases). CDR1 and CDR2 (germline): SEHNR, FQNEAQ (reference sequence). The CDR3 loop spans 14 amino acids. The V end lost 5 bases, the J end lost 8 bases, and 16 bases lay between the germline ends. The CDR3 protein is CASSLGTGFYEQFF. CDR3 DNA sequence: TGTGCCAGCAGCCTCGGGACTGGCTTTTATGAGCAGTTCTTC.

The table lists this clone with many counts. The sample carries other DNA sequences with the same CDR3. This chain links TRBV5-6 with TRBJ2-2; unclear D gene. The CDR3 loop spans 15 amino acids. Trimming pared 0 bases from V and 0 bases from J, leaving 6 bases between. CDR1 SGHDT and CDR2 YYEEEE come from the germline V gene. The CDR3 sequence: CASSLGGTNTGELFF. The CDR3 DNA follows: TGTGCCAGCAGCTTGGGCGGAACGAACACCGGGGAGCTGTTTTTT.

This sequence joins TRBV28 and TRBJ1-1, with 7 bases aligning to TRBD1. J lost 10 bases, V lost 4 bases, and 12 bases had no gene match. This CDR3 has 14 residues. Germline CDR1 and CDR2: MDHEN and SYDVKM. CDR3 loop: CASSSTDRALVAFF. Here the CDR3 DNA reads TGTGCCAGCAGTTCTACAGACAGGGCTTTGGTAGCTTTCTTT.

This clone occurred once. The chain has TRBV4-1 and TRBJ2-1; 11 positions match TRBD2. The ends lost 7 bases at V and 6 bases at J; junction bases unmatched: 8. The CDR3 contains 15 residues. Germline V lookup: CDR1 MGHRA, CDR2 YSYEKL. The CDR3 spells CASIQTSGNGNEQFF. CDR3 DNA: TGCGCCAGCATCCAGACTAGCGGGAACGGCAATGAGCAGTTCTTC.

V and J are TRBV4-3 and TRBJ1-6; D uncertain. This CDR3 has 18 residues. CDR1 is LGHNA, CDR2 YSLEER, per germline. V was pared by 3 bases and J by 9 bases, with 24 bases between. The CDR3 region has the DNA TGCGCCAGCAGCCATGGTCTCGGAGAGCGCGGGAAAGTTTCACCCCTCCACTTT. Protein sequence: CASSHGLGERGKVSPLHF.

This rearrangement joins TRBV21-1 to TRBJ1-2; TRBD1, as called in the table, went unchecked against the DNA. TRBV21-1 is assigned pseudogene status. CDR3 length: 16 amino acids. The chain's CDR3 is CASSKDRGPTDYGYTF. CDR3 nucleotides: TGTGCCAGCAGCAAGGACAGGGGACCGACGGACTATGGCTACACCTTC.

The chain recombines TRBV6-5 with TRBJ1-2; D is uncertain. This CDR3 comprises 14 residues. V was cut by 6 bases and J by 4 bases, with 15 bases left in between. Per the germline V gene, CDR1 is MNHEY and CDR2 is SVGAGI. The chain's CDR3 is CASSERVTVYGYTF. In DNA, the CDR3 is TGTGCCAGCAGCGAGAGGGTCACAGTCTATGGCTACACCTTC.

The chain combines TRBV28 with TRBJ2-7; no reliable D call. Trimming left V 6 bases short and J 6 bases short, with 9 bases between. CDR1 MDHEN and CDR2 SYDVKM come from the germline V gene. The CDR3 has 11 amino acids. DNA of the CDR3: TGTGCCAGCAGCCTCCAGGTCGAGCAGTACTTC. Encoded protein: CASSLQVEQYF. The whole variable domain, filled in from reference TRBV28 and TRBJ2-7, reads DVKVTQSSRYLVKRTGEKVFLECVQDMDHENMFWYRQDPGLGLRLIYFSYDVKMKEKGDIPEGYSVSREKKERFSLILESASTNQTSMYLCASSLQVEQYFGPGTRLTVT.

V is TRBV29-1 and J is TRBJ2-5; tentative D call: TRBD2 (5 bases). Germline V gives CDR1 SQVTM, CDR2 ANQGSEA. Trimming cost V 8 bases and J 7 bases, with 17 bases left between them. This CDR3 contains 12 residues. The CDR3 nucleotides read TGCAGCACCCGGGGAGCCGGCGGGACCCAGTACTTC. As protein: CSTRGAGGTQYF.

The chain employs TRBV19 and TRBJ2-2; possible D gene TRBD1, 6 bases. The CDR3 runs to 13 residues. The germline V and J ends were trimmed by 7 bases and 7 bases, with 13 bases remaining between them. From germline, CDR1 is LNHDA and CDR2 SQIVND (reference sequence). The CDR3 DNA sequence: TGTGCCAGTACCTTCCAGGGGTACGGGGAGCTGTTTTTT. Translation: CASTFQGYGELFF.

CDR3 in amino acids: CASSSQGSGANVLTF. The CDR3 DNA is TGTGCCAGCAGCTCGCAGGGATCTGGGGCCAACGTCCTGACTTTC. This sequence joins TRBV5-4 and TRBJ2-6; D is possibly TRBD1 (5 bases). This CDR3 has 15 residues. Germline CDR1 is SGHNT and CDR2 is YYREEE (reference sequence). The V end lost 3 bases, the J end lost 1 base, and 8 bases lay between the germline ends.

The chain couples TRBV15 to TRBJ2-1; no clear D. Germline CDR1 LNHNV, CDR2 YYDKDF (reference sequence). Trimming shortened V by 0 bases and J by 0 bases, and 9 bases separated the two germline ends. The CDR3 extends over 16 amino acids. The CDR3 DNA sequence: TGTGCCACCAGCAGAGATCAGGTCTACTCCTACAATGAGCAGTTCTTC. Amino acids: CATSRDQVYSYNEQFF.

The chain carries TRBV7-9 and TRBJ2-2, with D possibly matching TRBD1 (6 bases). CDR1 is SEHNR and CDR2 is FQNEAQ in the germline V gene (reference sequence). The V end was cut by 5 bases, the J end by 1 base, with 14 bases between. The CDR3 totals 16 residues. CDR3 sequence: CASSPTWGQNTGELFF. The DNA for the CDR3 is TGTGCCAGCAGCCCTACGTGGGGACAGAACACCGGGGAGCTGTTTTTT.

The chain employs TRBV5-6 and TRBJ2-5; D is undetermined. From germline, CDR1 is SGHDT and CDR2 YYEEEE. V shed 0 bases and J shed 2 bases, with 5 bases lying between them. This CDR3 is built from 13 residues. The CDR3 sequence is CASSLGLQETQYF. The CDR3 DNA is TGTGCCAGCAGCTTGGGACTGCAAGAGACCCAGTACTTC.

This sequence joins TRBV7-9 and TRBJ1-1; 12 bases fit TRBD1. V shed 5 bases and J 6 bases; nucleotides not matched to a gene: 4. Germline assignment: CDR1 SEHNR and CDR2 FQNEAQ (reference sequence). This CDR3 is 14 amino acids long. CDR3 DNA: TGTGCCAGCAGCGTGGGACAGGGGGCCGCTGAAGCTTTCTTT. This encodes CASSVGQGAAEAFF.

The rearrangement uses TRBV5-1 and TRBJ2-3; D is undetermined. V lost 3 bases and J 0 bases, leaving 11 bases between the germline ends. Germline V lookup: CDR1 SGHRS, CDR2 YFSETQ. The CDR3 spans 15 residues. CDR3 nucleotides: TGCGCCAGCAGCTATCGCGGATATAGCACAGATACGCAGTATTTT. Its translation is CASSYRGYSTDTQYF.

The genes are TRBV9 and TRBJ2-1, with 7 bases identical to TRBD2. The V gene's germline CDR1 is SGDLS and CDR2 YYNGEE. The CDR3 totals 15 residues. The trim removed 0 bases at V and 4 bases at J, leaving 4 bases unmatched. CDR3 DNA sequence: TGTGCCAGCAGCGTAGGGGTGGGAGGGTACAATGAGCAGTTCTTC. This encodes CASSVGVGGYNEQFF.

A few counts support this clone. This sequence joins TRBV7-2 and TRBJ1-6; 8 bases agree with TRBD1. Germline-derived CDR1 and CDR2 are SGHTA and FQGNSA. V shed 5 bases and J 7 bases; nucleotides not matched to a gene: 7. The CDR3 loop spans 15 amino acids. As DNA, the CDR3 is TGTGCCAGCAGCGCAGGGGGGACAGGAAATTCACCCCTCCACTTT. Residues: CASSAGGTGNSPLHF.

The chain is built from TRBV11-2 and TRBJ2-5; a weak D match, TRBD2 (6 bases). CDR3 size: 14 residues. In germline, CDR1 is SGHAT, CDR2 FQNNGV. With 5 bases removed from V and 4 bases from J, the gap between germline ends came to 14 bases. The CDR3 DNA reads TGTGCCAGCAGCATCTCGGACGGGGGAGAGACCCAGTACTTC. Protein: CASSISDGGETQYF.

This clone was observed once. V is TRBV7-8 and J is TRBJ2-2; 8 nucleotides agree with TRBD2. This CDR3 region has 16 residues. After removal of 1 base from V and 5 bases from J, the junction contained 6 bases not matched to a gene. CDR1 and CDR2 (germline): SGHVS, FQNEAQ. CDR3 residues: CASSLEAGVGTGELFF. The CDR3 region has the DNA TGTGCCAGCAGCTTAGAAGCGGGAGTGGGAACCGGGGAGCTGTTTTTT.

J is TRBJ2-3 and V is TRBV15, with no clear D. Deletions cut 1 base from V and 0 bases from J, with 8 bases between. This CDR3 spans 15 amino acids. In germline, CDR1 is LNHNV, CDR2 YYDKDF (reference sequence). CDR3 bases: TGTGCCACCAGCAGAGCAGTAACCAGCACAGATACGCAGTATTTT. Amino acids: CATSRAVTSTDTQYF.

The CDR3 here is CASSFLRQPGEYF. In DNA, the CDR3 is TGTGCCAGCAGCTTCCTACGACAGCCGGGGGAGTACTTC. The chain uses TRBV5-8 and TRBJ2-7; the D gene is possibly TRBD2 (6 bases). CDR1 is SGHTS, CDR2 YDEGEE, per germline. This CDR3 comprises 13 residues. The V end lost 2 bases, the J end lost 11 bases, and 17 bases lay between the germline ends.

The V call is TRBV19, the J call TRBJ1-5; perhaps TRBD1 as D (5 bases). Germline loops: CDR1 LNHDA, CDR2 SQIVND (reference sequence). The V end was cut by 5 bases, the J end by 4 bases, with 12 bases between. CDR3 length: 14 amino acids. DNA for the CDR3: TGTGCCAGTAGTCTCGACAGATTTAATCAGCCCCAGCATTTT. Its protein product is CASSLDRFNQPQHF.

The gene calls are TRBV19 and TRBJ2-1, with 9 bases fitting TRBD2. The CDR3 totals 16 residues. V was pared by 5 bases and J by 2 bases, with 7 bases of the junction left unmatched. Germline V lookup: CDR1 LNHDA, CDR2 SQIVND (reference sequence). The CDR3 reads CASSPVAGVPYNEQFF. CDR3 nucleotides: TGTGCCAGTAGTCCCGTAGCGGGAGTGCCCTACAATGAGCAGTTCTTC.

The V and J genes are TRBV4-1 and TRBJ2-2, with a tentative D call TRBD1 (5 bases). The CDR3 loop spans 15 amino acids. Trimming stripped 0 bases from V and 5 bases from J, with 10 bases between. Germline lookup yields CDR1 MGHRA and CDR2 YSYEKL. In DNA, the CDR3 is TGCGCCAGCAGCCAAGATAGGACATTAACCGGGGAGCTGTTTTTT. This encodes CASSQDRTLTGELFF.

V and J are TRBV18 and TRBJ2-3; D call uncertain. CDR3 length equals 15 residues. Germline V gives CDR1 KGHSH, CDR2 LQKENI. Trimming shortened V by 4 bases and J by 0 bases, and 11 bases separated the two germline ends. Written as DNA, the CDR3 is TGTGCCAGCTCACAGACAATAACTAGCACAGATACGCAGTATTTT. Its translation: CASSQTITSTDTQYF.

This clone has only one observation. The chain recombines TRBV4-1 with TRBJ2-3; 8 bases are shared with TRBD1. Germline trimming cut 2 bases from V and 6 bases from J; bases unmatched to any gene: 10. Germline CDR1 MGHRA, CDR2 YSYEKL. The CDR3 sequence is 16 residues long. CDR3 nucleotides: TGCGCCAGCAGCCAAAATCTCGGGGCAGGGGGCGATACGCAGTATTTT. As protein: CASSQNLGAGGDTQYF.